Below are 27 T cell receptor beta chains sequenced from a single sample in a study of T and B cells in COVID-19 patients (TCRdb year 2020). TRB repertoires were amplified using roughly 230-550 ng of genomic DNA isolated from blood. Sequenced using an Illumina MiSeq. Multiplex PCR with BIOMED2 TRB-A/B primer pools was used to amplify TRB rearrangements. The public reads were reanalyzed by TCRdb: fastp trimming at Q25, MiXCR alignment, in-frame beta chains only. Each entry merges the rows of one CDR3 protein and shows their most common DNA and genes. Here the sample has thousands of distinct CDR3 sequences; around 33% occur a single time. The leading ten clones occupy 50% to 60% of the sample. Sample: blood. All receptors come from a human donor with active COVID-19.

V is TRBV12-3 or TRBV12-4 and J is TRBJ2-5; 8 bases agree with TRBD1. Trimming cost V 8 bases and J 0 bases; bases outside gene matches: 14. This CDR3 has 17 amino acids. The DNA for the CDR3 is TGTGCCAGCCGGGGGATCGGACAGGGAAGGAACCAAGAGACCCAGTACTTC. It translates to CASRGIGQGRNQETQYF.

The sample holds a few counts of this clonotype. CDR3 sequence reads: CAISDGTDYSGANVLTF. CDR3 DNA sequence: TGTGCCATCAGTGATGGGACCGATTACTCTGGGGCCAACGTCCTGACTTTC. The chain carries TRBV10-3 and TRBJ2-6; TRBD1 or TRBD2 may be the D gene (5 bases each). This CDR3 is 17 amino acids long. The germline V gene has CDR1 ENHRY and CDR2 SYGVKD. The V end lost 3 bases, the J end lost 0 bases, and 12 bases lay between the germline ends.

As concerns this clonotype: One junction end disagrees with the germline gene, perhaps due to a read error. This chain's CDR3 is CASSGAGGPVEQFF. The DNA of the CDR3 is TGCGCCAGCAGTGGGGCGGGAGGGCCGGTGGAGCAGTTCTTC. This sequence joins TRBV5-6 and TRBJ2-1, with 9 positions matching TRBD2. The CDR3 loop spans 14 amino acids. CDR1 is SGHDT and CDR2 is YYEEEE in the germline V gene.

By share, this clonotype counts as hyperexpanded. J is TRBJ1-4 and V is TRBV15, with 10 bases identical to TRBD1. The germline CDR1 and CDR2 sequences are LNHNV and YYDKDF (reference sequence). Losses at the gene ends were 3 bases for V and 8 bases for J; bases not matched to a gene: 3. The length of the CDR3 is 14 residues. The CDR3 here is CATSRGTGEEKLFF. The CDR3 nucleotides are TGTGCCACCAGCAGGGGGACAGGGGAAGAAAAACTGTTTTTT.

This clonotype was seen a handful of times. The chain employs TRBV5-5 and TRBJ1-3, with D possibly matching TRBD1 (5 bases). Trimming cost V 4 bases and J 0 bases, with 11 bases left between them. Germline loops: CDR1 SGHKS, CDR2 YYEKEE (reference sequence). The CDR3 is 15 amino acids. CDR3 in amino acids: CASSRDPSSGNTIYF. DNA of the CDR3: TGTGCCAGCAGCCGGGACCCAAGCTCTGGAAACACCATATATTTT.

The chain is built from TRBV12-3 or TRBV12-4 and TRBJ2-5, with D hard to call. This CDR3 has 15 amino acids. The V and J ends lost 4 bases and 7 bases respectively, with 19 bases between them. The CDR3: CASSSYADQLVTQYF. DNA of the CDR3: TGTGCCAGCAGTTCGTACGCGGACCAGCTAGTGACCCAGTACTTC.

The V gene is TRBV18, the J gene TRBJ1-5; D is ambiguous. The CDR3 totals 13 residues. The V end lost 3 bases, the J end lost 6 bases, and 9 bases lay between the germline ends. Per the germline V gene, CDR1 is KGHSH and CDR2 is LQKENI. CDR3 bases: TGTGCCAGCTCACCCGCACCTCCTCAGCCCCAGCATTTT. Amino acids: CASSPAPPQPQHF.

By proportion, this clonotype is medium-sized. The V gene is TRBV6-2 or TRBV6-3, the J gene TRBJ2-7; 11 bases line up with TRBD1. V gave up 2 bases and J gave up 6 bases; unmatched junction bases: 6. The CDR3 covers 15 residues. The V gene's germline CDR1 is MNHEY and CDR2 SVGEGT. The chain's CDR3 is CASSYTGTGGAEQYF. In DNA form, the CDR3 reads TGTGCCAGCAGTTACACCGGGACAGGGGGGGCCGAGCAGTACTTC.

The CDR3 region is CASKLLAGGPGRYNEQFF. The DNA of the CDR3 is TGTGCCAGCAAACTACTAGCGGGGGGGCCGGGTCGGTACAATGAGCAGTTCTTC. The gene calls are TRBV12-3 or TRBV12-4 and TRBJ2-1; TRBD2 matches 13 bases. Losses at the gene ends were 7 bases for V and 4 bases for J; bases not matched to a gene: 13. The CDR3 is 18 residues long.

This chain connects TRBV5-5 to TRBJ2-5; D tentatively reads TRBD1 or TRBD2 (6 bases each). The germline gives CDR1 SGHKS, CDR2 YYEKEE (reference sequence). Trimming left V 7 bases short and J 2 bases short, with 15 bases between. CDR3 size: 14 residues. This CDR3 is CASSTGGSQETQYF. The CDR3 region has the DNA TGTGCCAGCTCGACCGGGGGCAGTCAAGAGACCCAGTACTTC. The full variable domain, completed using reference TRBV5-5 and TRBJ2-5, is DAGVTQSPTHLIKTRGQQVTLRCSPISGHKSVSWYQQVLGQGPQFIFQYYEKEERGRGNFPDRFSARQFPNYSSELNVNALLLGDSALYLCASSTGGSQETQYFGPGTRLLVL.

The genes are TRBV6-1 and TRBJ1-1, with D possibly matching TRBD1 (5 bases). Germline assignment: CDR1 MNHNS and CDR2 SASEGT. V was pared by 7 bases and J by 3 bases, with 15 bases between. The CDR3 totals 14 residues. CDR3 DNA sequence: TGTGCCAGCACGACGGCCAGGGAACACACTGAAGCTTTCTTT. Residues: CASTTAREHTEAFF.

The table lists this clonotype with a few counts. J is TRBJ1-2 and V is TRBV19, with D possibly matching TRBD1 (6 bases). Trimming took off 5 bases at V and 7 bases at J, with 17 bases between the two ends. CDR1 is LNHDA, CDR2 SQIVND, per germline (reference sequence). The CDR3 runs 14 residues. CDR3: CASSQRGQGFGYTF. The CDR3 region has the DNA TGTGCCAGTAGTCAAAGGGGCCAGGGGTTTGGCTACACCTTC.

This clonotype is deemed medium-sized. The V call is TRBV19, the J call TRBJ2-1; 11 bases line up with TRBD2. CDR1 is LNHDA and CDR2 is SQIVND in the germline V gene (reference sequence). V lost 6 bases, J lost 4 bases, and 5 bases stayed unmatched. This CDR3 contains 15 residues. CDR3 in amino acids: CASSTLAGGYNEQFF. Here the CDR3 DNA reads TGTGCCAGTAGCACCCTAGCGGGAGGATACAATGAGCAGTTCTTC.

The rearrangement uses TRBV7-9 and TRBJ1-2, with D perhaps TRBD1 (5 bases). The V and J ends lost 4 bases and 5 bases respectively, with 17 bases between them. The CDR3 totals 15 residues. Germline CDR1 reads SEHNR; CDR2 reads FQNEAQ (reference sequence). CDR3 nucleotide sequence: TGTGCCAGCAGCTCCCGGACACCCGACGGGTATGGCTACACCTTC. Translation: CASSSRTPDGYGYTF.

This sequence joins TRBV4-3 and TRBJ2-7; D gene unclear. CDR3 length equals 14 residues. Per the germline V gene, CDR1 is LGHNA and CDR2 is YSLEER. Trimming shortened V by 0 bases and J by 5 bases, and 11 bases separated the two germline ends. Here the CDR3 reads CASSQDWEGHEQYF. The CDR3 DNA reads as TGCGCCAGCAGCCAAGACTGGGAAGGGCACGAGCAGTACTTC.

Remarks on this clonotype: A much larger clonotype is one base distant, so this may be a read error. V usage is TRBV19 and J usage is TRBJ2-1; 7 bases are shared with TRBD2. From germline, CDR1 is LNHDA and CDR2 SQIVND (reference sequence). The CDR3 totals 14 residues. CDR3 residues: CTSKSGTWGNEQFF. CDR3 nucleotides: TGTACCAGTAAAAGCGGGACTTGGGGCAATGAGCAGTTCTTC.

Only a few counts were recorded for this clonotype. The rearrangement uses TRBV10-3 and TRBJ2-3; 11 bases agree with TRBD2. Trimming took 5 bases from V and 6 from J; bases not matched to a gene: 7. Germline V lookup: CDR1 ENHRY, CDR2 SYGVKD. The CDR3 contains 15 residues. CDR3 DNA sequence: TGTGCCATCAGTTCTCTGGCTAGCGGGAGGGATACGCAGTATTTT. It is translated as CAISSLASGRDTQYF.

The V gene is TRBV28, the J gene TRBJ1-3; D is possibly TRBD1 (5 bases). V lost 5 bases, J lost 0 bases, and 11 bases lay in between. Germline V gene lookup returns CDR1 MDHEN and CDR2 SYDVKM. The CDR3 is 15 residues long. The CDR3 coding sequence is TGTGCCAGCAGTAGGACAACAAGCTCTGGAAACACCATATATTTT. Translated, it gives CASSRTTSSGNTIYF.

The CDR3 is CASSERAVRQGGHNEQFF. The DNA for the CDR3 is TGTGCCAGCAGTGAAAGGGCGGTCAGGCAGGGAGGCCACAATGAGCAGTTCTTC. The chain has TRBV6-6 and TRBJ2-1, with a tentative D call TRBD2 (6 bases). Germline V gene sequence: CDR1 MNHNY, CDR2 SVGAGI (reference sequence). V lost 5 bases and J lost 5, with 25 bases in between. CDR3 length: 18 residues.

This sequence joins TRBV5-5 and TRBJ2-5; no firm D call. From germline, CDR1 is SGHKS and CDR2 YYEKEE (reference sequence). The V end lost 6 bases, the J end lost 0 bases, and 15 bases lay between the germline ends. CDR3 length: 15 amino acids. CDR3 protein: CASTPGYWYQETQYF. The CDR3 region has the DNA TGTGCCAGCACCCCCGGGTATTGGTACCAAGAGACCCAGTACTTC. The full variable domain, in which reference TRBV5-5 and TRBJ2-5 provide the parts outside the CDR3, is DAGVTQSPTHLIKTRGQQVTLRCSPISGHKSVSWYQQVLGQGPQFIFQYYEKEERGRGNFPDRFSARQFPNYSSELNVNALLLGDSALYLCASTPGYWYQETQYFGPGTRLLVL.

This clonotype is termed medium-sized. This chain joins TRBV29-1 and TRBJ2-1; TRBD2 matches 7 bases. The CDR3 loop spans 12 amino acids. The germline V gene has CDR1 SQVTM and CDR2 ANQGSEA. J lost 6 bases, V lost 4 bases, and 3 bases had no gene match. The CDR3 is CSVGSSGNEQFF. In DNA, the CDR3 is TGCAGCGTTGGATCTAGCGGCAATGAGCAGTTCTTC.

The chain uses TRBV18 and TRBJ1-3; perhaps TRBD1 as D (6 bases). V was shortened by 0 bases and J by 5 bases, with 20 bases between the two germline ends. Per germline, CDR1 KGHSH and CDR2 LQKENI. CDR3 size: 18 residues. In DNA form, the CDR3 reads TGTGCCAGCTCACCACCAGCGATAGGGGGGAGTTCCAGAAACACCATATATTTT. Encoded protein: CASSPPAIGGSSRNTIYF.

The chain combines TRBV6-1 with TRBJ2-7; D is uncertain. In germline, CDR1 is MNHNS, CDR2 SASEGT. V was shortened by 5 bases and J by 7 bases, with 6 bases between the two germline ends. There are 10 residues in the CDR3. The CDR3 nucleotides read TGTGCCAGCAGTTTCAGGGAGCAGTACTTC. It yields the protein CASSFREQYF.

The J gene is TRBJ1-2, the V gene TRBV20-1, with TRBD1 matching over 7 bases. The CDR3 totals 13 residues. The trim removed 3 bases at V and 7 bases at J, leaving 8 bases unmatched. Germline V gene data show CDR1 as DFQATT and CDR2 as SNEGSKA (reference sequence). In DNA, the CDR3 is TGCAGTGCTAGTGGCCAGGGGGAAGGTGGCTACACCTTC. Translated: CSASGQGEGGYTF.

V and J are TRBV10-3 and TRBJ2-7; D is possibly TRBD1 (6 bases). The CDR3 has 15 residues. From germline, CDR1 is ENHRY and CDR2 SYGVKD. Deletions cut 2 bases from V and 6 bases from J, with 17 bases between. Here the CDR3 reads CAISEGQRVGPEQYF. Written as DNA, the CDR3 is TGTGCCATCAGTGAGGGACAGAGGGTAGGTCCCGAGCAGTACTTC.

This chain joins TRBV6-2 or TRBV6-3 and TRBJ1-5; 10 nucleotides align to TRBD1. The CDR3 covers 17 residues. CDR1 is MNHEY, CDR2 SVGEGT, per germline. V lost 0 bases to trimming and J lost 3 bases; unmatched junction nucleotides: 5. The CDR3 DNA reads TGTGCCAGCAGTTACTCCCAGGGACAGGGGTTCAATCAGCCCCAGCATTTT. Its translation is CASSYSQGQGFNQPQHF.

This clonotype was observed a handful of times. The chain uses TRBV27 and TRBJ1-3, with 7 positions matching TRBD1. The CDR3 spans 17 residues. CDR1 and CDR2 from the germline V gene are MNHEY and SMNVEV (reference sequence). V lost 5 bases to trimming and J lost 1 base; unmatched junction nucleotides: 11. DNA of the CDR3: TGTGCCAGCAGTAGACCCCAGGGGGTAGGGTCTGGAAACACCATATATTTT. Translation gives CASSRPQGVGSGNTIYF.